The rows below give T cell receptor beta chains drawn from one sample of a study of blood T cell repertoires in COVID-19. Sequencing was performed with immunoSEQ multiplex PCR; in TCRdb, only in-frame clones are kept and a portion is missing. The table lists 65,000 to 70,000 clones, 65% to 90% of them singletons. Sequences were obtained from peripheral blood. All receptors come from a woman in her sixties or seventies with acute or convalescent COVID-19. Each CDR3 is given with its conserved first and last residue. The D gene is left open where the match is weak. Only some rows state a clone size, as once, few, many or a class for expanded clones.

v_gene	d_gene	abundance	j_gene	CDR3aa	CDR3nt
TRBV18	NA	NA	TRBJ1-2	CASSPPGRERDGYTF	TGTGCCAGCTCACCACCAGGCCGAGAGCGGGATGGCTACACCTTC
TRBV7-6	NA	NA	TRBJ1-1	CASSLNQGRGTEAFF	TGTGCCAGCAGCCTAAATCAGGGTAGGGGCACTGAAGCTTTCTTT
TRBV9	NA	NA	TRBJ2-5	CASSVGAGRQETQYF	TGTGCCAGCAGCGTAGGGGCGGGCAGACAAGAGACCCAGTACTTC
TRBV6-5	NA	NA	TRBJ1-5	CASKRGYMGDQPQHF	TGTGCCAGCAAGCGGGGTTACATGGGTGATCAGCCCCAGCATTTT
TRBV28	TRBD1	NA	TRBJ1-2	CASRAGQDYGYTF	TGTGCCAGCAGAGCTGGACAGGATTATGGCTACACCTTC
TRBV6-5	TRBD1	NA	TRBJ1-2	CASSRTGKLEGYTF	TGTGCCAGCAGCAGGACAGGGAAGTTGGAGGGCTACACCTTC
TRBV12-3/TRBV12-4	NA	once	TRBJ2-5	CASSLTETQYF	TGTGCCAGCAGTCTAACAGAGACCCAGTACTTC
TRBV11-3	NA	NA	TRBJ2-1	CASSLSPSLQNEQFF	TGTGCCAGCAGCTTATCCCCGTCGTTACAAAATGAGCAGTTCTTC
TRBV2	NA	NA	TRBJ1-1	CASSDQRRNTEAFF	TGTGCCAGCAGCGATCAGCGAAGGAACACTGAAGCTTTCTTT
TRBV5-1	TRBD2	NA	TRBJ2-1	CASSLSAGGAYNEQFF	TGCGCCAGCAGCTTGAGCGCGGGAGGGGCCTACAATGAGCAGTTCTTC
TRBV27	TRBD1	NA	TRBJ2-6	CASSLSGQGLSGANVLTF	TGTGCCAGCAGTTTATCGGGACAGGGTCTCTCTGGGGCCAACGTCCTGACTTTC
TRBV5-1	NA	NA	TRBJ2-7	CASSLVPQETYEQYF	TGCGCCAGCAGCTTGGTTCCACAGGAGACCTACGAGCAGTACTTC
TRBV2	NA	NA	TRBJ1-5	CASSEAGGGVQPQHF	TGTGCCAGCAGTGAAGCTGGGGGGGGAGTTCAGCCCCAGCATTTT
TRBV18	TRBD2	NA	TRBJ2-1	CASSPPGREGNEQFF	TGTGCCAGCTCACCACCCGGCAGGGAGGGCAATGAGCAGTTCTTC
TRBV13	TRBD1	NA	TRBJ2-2	CASSKRDRGTGELFF	TGTGCCAGCAGCAAACGGGACAGGGGAACCGGGGAGCTGTTTTTT
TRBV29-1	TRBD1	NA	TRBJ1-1	CSVGTGTNTEAFF	TGCAGCGTTGGGACAGGGACGAACACTGAAGCTTTCTTT
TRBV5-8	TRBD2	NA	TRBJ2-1	CASSHSAGGVYNEQFF	TGTGCCAGCAGCCACTCAGCGGGAGGGGTCTACAATGAGCAGTTCTTC
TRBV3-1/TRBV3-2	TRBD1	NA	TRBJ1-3	CASSQGTGGSSGNTIYF	TGTGCCAGCAGCCAAGGGACAGGGGGGAGTTCTGGAAACACCATATATTTT
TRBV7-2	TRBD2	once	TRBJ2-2	CASSSSGGAPGELFF	TGTGCCAGCAGCTCTAGCGGGGGGGCCCCCGGGGAGCTGTTTTTT
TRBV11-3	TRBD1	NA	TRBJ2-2	CASSLVGGANTGELFF	TGTGCCAGCAGCTTAGTAGGGGGCGCGAACACCGGGGAGCTGTTTTTT
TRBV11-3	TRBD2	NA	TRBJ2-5	CASSFSGVQETQYF	TGTGCCAGCAGCTTTAGCGGGGTGCAAGAGACCCAGTACTTC
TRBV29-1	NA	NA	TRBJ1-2	CSVARIYREGYTF	TGCAGCGTTGCACGAATCTACAGGGAGGGCTACACCTTC
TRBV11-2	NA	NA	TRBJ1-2	CASSSAGYGYTF	TGTGCCAGCAGCTCCGCCGGGTATGGCTACACCTTC
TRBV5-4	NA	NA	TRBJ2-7	CASSLGQHSSYEQYF	TGTGCCAGCAGCTTGGGGCAGCACAGCTCCTACGAGCAGTACTTC
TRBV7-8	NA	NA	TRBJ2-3	CASSPTDTQYF	TGTGCCAGCAGCCCTACAGATACGCAGTATTTT
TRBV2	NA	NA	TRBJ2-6	CASSAGARGANVLTF	TGTGCCAGCAGTGCAGGGGCCCGAGGGGCCAACGTCCTGACTTTC
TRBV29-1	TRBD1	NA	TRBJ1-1	CSVGQGGMNTEAFF	TGCAGCGTTGGACAGGGGGGGATGAACACTGAAGCTTTCTTT
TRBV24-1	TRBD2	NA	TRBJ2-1	CATSGPPGGGRGYNEQFF	TGTGCCACCAGTGGCCCCCCGGGGGGGGGCAGGGGTTACAATGAGCAGTTCTTC